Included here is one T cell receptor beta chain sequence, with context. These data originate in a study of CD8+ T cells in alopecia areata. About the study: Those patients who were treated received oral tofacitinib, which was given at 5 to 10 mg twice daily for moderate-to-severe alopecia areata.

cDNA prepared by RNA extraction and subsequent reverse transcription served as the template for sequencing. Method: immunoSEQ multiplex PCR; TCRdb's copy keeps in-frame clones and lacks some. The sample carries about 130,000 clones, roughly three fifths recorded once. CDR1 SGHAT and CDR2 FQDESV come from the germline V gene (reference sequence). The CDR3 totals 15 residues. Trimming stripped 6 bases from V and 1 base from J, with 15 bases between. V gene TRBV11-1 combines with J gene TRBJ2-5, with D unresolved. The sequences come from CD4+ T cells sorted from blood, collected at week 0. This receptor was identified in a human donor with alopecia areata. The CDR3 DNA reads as TGTGCCAGCAGACAATCAGGACGTAGCCAAGAGACCCAGTACTTC. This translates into CASRQSGRSQETQYF.